This T cell receptor beta chain stems from a study of PD-L1 blockade in urothelial cancer. Study-level information: The patients' atezolizumab therapy, 1,200 mg intravenously every 3 weeks, started in the mid-2010s. At 3 weeks (second dose) and 6 weeks after starting treatment, blood was analyzed.

Concerning this clone: What it recognizes is unknown.

Trimming removed 1 base at V and 0 bases at J, with 10 bases between. Germline CDR1 and CDR2: LGHNA and YNFKEQ. The CDR3 spans 15 residues. The method was immunoSEQ multiplex PCR; TCRdb's version includes in-frame clones alone and lacks a portion of them. This table holds tens of thousands of clones, 82% found once. Study conclusions and caveats: Below-median pretreatment blood TCR clonality was a predictor of better survival.

This receptor was obtained from a man between 70 and 80 years old with urothelial cancer. The chain employs TRBV4-2 and TRBJ2-7, with a possible D match to TRBD1 (5 bases). Source: PBMCs, taken around atezolizumab (anti-PD-L1) treatment. This chain's CDR3 is CASSQGGSSSYEQYF. CDR3 nucleotides: TGTGCCAGCAGCCAAGGGGGCAGTAGCTCCTACGAGCAGTACTTC.